The subject of this entry is one T cell receptor (beta chain). Original processing methods: Using reference gene primer amplification, nucleated cell counts were estimated. Produced via immunoSEQ multiplex PCR; TCRdb's table is partial and in-frame only. V and J calls and clone size are copied from that table; D and trimming were computed from the DNA. The sample includes roughly 92,000 clones, roughly 87% seen only once; the top ten take 4.5% to 6%. The record originates from a study of blood T cell repertoires in COVID-19. Study-wide background: Samples taken during acute and convalescent COVID-19 were collected in the United States, Italy and Spain. Sources were T cells, B-cell-depleted T cells, or PBMCs; the material itself was cDNA or gDNA.

Per the germline V gene, CDR1 is MNHEY and CDR2 is SMNVEV (reference sequence). V shed 7 bases, J shed 7 bases, and the junction held 10 bases outside the gene matches. This CDR3 has 15 residues. V is TRBV27 and J is TRBJ1-4; 9 bases agree with TRBD1. This clonotype was sampled from an elderly woman with acute or convalescent COVID-19. The sample was peripheral blood. Here the CDR3 reads CASKQPGQGGEKLFF. CDR3 DNA sequence: TGTGCCAGCAAACAACCGGGACAGGGTGGTGAAAAACTGTTTTTT.